Below, 10 T cell receptor beta chains from the same sample are listed, as sequenced in a study of blood T cell repertoires in COVID-19. Assay: immunoSEQ multiplex PCR; the TCRdb copy retains only in-frame clones and omits some. The profile shows some 260,000 clones, approximately 82% of them singletons. Material: peripheral blood. The receptors derive from a woman aged 18-29 years with acute or convalescent COVID-19.

The rearrangement uses TRBV7-2 and TRBJ2-1; 7 bases line up with TRBD2. Germline V gives CDR1 SGHTA, CDR2 FQGNSA. The CDR3 is 16 residues long. V trimming: 5 bases; J trimming: 7 bases; junction bases outside the gene matches: 14. Written as DNA, the CDR3 is TGTGCCAGCAGCCCCCGCGGACTAGTGACCTTTAATGAGCAGTTCTTC. This sequence encodes CASSPRGLVTFNEQFF.

The genes are TRBV9 and TRBJ1-1, with D tentatively TRBD1 (6 bases). Trimming removed 3 bases at V and 0 bases at J, with 12 bases between. Germline CDR1 SGDLS, CDR2 YYNGEE. This CDR3 contains 15 residues. CDR3 amino acids: CASSATGQMNTEAFF. As DNA, the CDR3 is TGTGCCAGCAGCGCGACGGGACAAATGAACACTGAAGCTTTCTTT.

This sequence joins TRBV12-3 or TRBV12-4 and TRBJ2-7; D is undetermined. This CDR3 spans 12 amino acids. V dropped 3 bases and J dropped 6 bases, with 9 bases sitting between them. The CDR3: CASSFSAVEQYF. CDR3 sequence (DNA): TGTGCCAGCAGTTTTTCGGCGGTCGAGCAGTACTTC.

The rearrangement uses TRBV6-5 and TRBJ2-7, with 8 bases aligning to TRBD2. CDR1 and CDR2 from the germline V gene are MNHEY and SVGAGI. The CDR3 covers 14 residues. The V segment lost 2 bases and the J segment 2 bases; nucleotides outside the gene matches: 2. CDR3 sequence: CASSYAGLAYEQYF. Here the CDR3 DNA reads TGTGCCAGCAGTTACGCGGGACTAGCCTACGAGCAGTACTTC.

The gene calls are TRBV2 and TRBJ1-5; D ambiguous. Germline CDR1 reads SNHLY; CDR2 reads FYNNEI. Trimming shortened V by 6 bases and J by 3 bases, and 12 bases separated the two germline ends. This CDR3 is built from 14 residues. CDR3 sequence reads: CASRISGNNQPQHF. CDR3 in DNA: TGTGCCAGCAGGATATCCGGGAACAATCAGCCCCAGCATTTT.

This rearrangement joins TRBV23-1 to TRBJ1-1; no clear D. TRBV23-1 is an ORF, and what it does is uncertain. The CDR3 length is 19 residues. Trimming left V 2 bases short and J 0 bases short, with 22 bases between. CDR3 coding DNA: TGCGCCAGCAGTCAACAGAGTATCCGGGTCTGGAATTTGAACACTGAAGCTTTCTTT. This encodes CASSQQSIRVWNLNTEAFF.

The CDR3: CASSSQGSNYGYTF. In DNA form, the CDR3 reads TGCGCCAGCAGCTCGCAGGGTTCTAACTATGGCTACACCTTC. This rearrangement joins TRBV5-1 to TRBJ1-2; a possible D gene is TRBD1 (5 bases). The V gene lost 3 bases and the J gene lost 0 bases, with 9 bases spanning the gap. Germline CDR1 is SGHRS and CDR2 is YFSETQ. The CDR3 is 14 amino acids.

The rearrangement joins TRBV5-1 to TRBJ2-3, with 7 bases that match TRBD2. Germline loops: CDR1 SGHRS, CDR2 YFSETQ. V was clipped by 3 bases and J by 2 bases; unmatched bases: 6. The CDR3 has 15 residues. CDR3 sequence reads: CASSSGGSSTDTQYF. The CDR3 DNA sequence: TGCGCCAGCAGCTCCGGGGGGTCCTCCACAGATACGCAGTATTTT. Filled out from reference TRBV5-1 and TRBJ2-3, the complete variable domain reads KAGVTQTPRYLIKTRGQQVTLSCSPISGHRSVSWYQQTPGQGLQFLFEYFSETQRNKGNFPGRFSGRQFSNSRSEMNVSTLELGDSALYLCASSSGGSSTDTQYFGPGTRLTVL.

The genes are TRBV7-8 and TRBJ1-3; 11 nucleotides line up with TRBD1. V shed 5 bases and J 5 bases; nucleotides not matched to a gene: 2. Germline CDR1 and CDR2: SGHVS and FQNEAQ. CDR3 size: 14 residues. The DNA of the CDR3 is TGTGCCAGCAGCCCGGACAGGGGGCGAAACACCATATATTTT. The encoded protein is CASSPDRGRNTIYF.

The chain couples TRBV7-2 to TRBJ2-7, with 7 bases aligning to TRBD2. The CDR3 is made up of 15 amino acids. Germline CDR1 reads SGHTA; CDR2 reads FQGNSA. J gave up 4 bases and V 1 base, and 7 bases lay outside the gene matches. CDR3 nucleotides: TGTGCCAGCAGCTTAGGAGCGGGGTACCTATACGAGCAGTACTTC. Protein product: CASSLGAGYLYEQYF.